The 9 T cell receptor beta chains in this list originate from one sample, sequenced in a study of OX40 agonist ivuxolimab in advanced cancers. The method was immunoSEQ multiplex PCR; TCRdb's version includes in-frame clones alone and lacks a portion of them. Of about 76,000 clones in the sample, roughly 85% were seen once. The material was CD4+ or CD8+ T cells sorted from blood, obtained in a trial of the OX40 agonist ivuxolimab. The receptors come from an adult with an advanced solid tumor such as melanoma, head and neck, liver or kidney cancer.

The J gene is TRBJ2-5, the V gene TRBV4-3; D remains ambiguous. Between the trimmed V and J ends, which lost 0 bases and 5 bases, there was a span of 10 bases. Per germline, CDR1 LGHNA and CDR2 YSLEER. The CDR3 runs 14 residues. CDR3 in amino acids: CASSQEVLGETQYF. As DNA, the CDR3 is TGCGCCAGCAGCCAAGAAGTTCTGGGGGAGACCCAGTACTTC.

The genes are TRBV4-2 and TRBJ1-3, with a weak D call TRBD1 (5 bases). CDR3 size: 14 residues. V was clipped by 8 bases and J by 7 bases, with 18 bases between them. From germline, CDR1 is LGHNA and CDR2 YNFKEQ. CDR3 loop: CASHPGPFGNTIYF. The CDR3 DNA reads as TGTGCCAGCCATCCAGGGCCCTTCGGGAACACCATATATTTT.

The chain couples TRBV7-2 to TRBJ2-7, with 7 bases fitting TRBD1. Trimming took 1 base from V and 3 from J; bases not matched to a gene: 3. The CDR3 is made up of 14 amino acids. The germline V gene has CDR1 SGHTA and CDR2 FQGNSA. The chain's CDR3 is CASSLGGQNYEQYF. CDR3 DNA sequence: TGTGCCAGCAGCTTAGGGGGACAGAACTACGAGCAGTACTTC. Full variable domain (missing parts from reference TRBV7-2 and TRBJ2-7): GAGVSQSPSNKVTEKGKDVELRCDPISGHTALYWYRQSLGQGLEFLIYFQGNSAPDKSGLPSDRFSAERTGGSVSTLTIQRTQQEDSAVYLCASSLGGQNYEQYFGPGTRLTVT.

The chain is built from TRBV7-2 and TRBJ2-3, with D perhaps matching TRBD1 or TRBD2 (6 bases each). The CDR3 is 15 residues long. CDR1 is SGHTA and CDR2 is FQGNSA in the germline V gene. The V end lost 3 bases, the J end lost 4 bases, and 14 bases lay between the germline ends. The CDR3 region has the DNA TGTGCCAGCAGCTTTGGGGGGCTGGTTGCAGATACGCAGTATTTT. It is translated as CASSFGGLVADTQYF.

The genes are TRBV2 and TRBJ1-5; D is unresolved. Germline V gene lookup returns CDR1 SNHLY and CDR2 FYNNEI. The V and J ends lost 7 bases and 4 bases respectively, with 11 bases between them. CDR3 length: 13 amino acids. The CDR3 is CASTDPSNQPQHF. CDR3 in DNA: TGTGCCAGCACAGACCCTTCAAATCAGCCCCAGCATTTT.

The V call is TRBV10-3, the J call TRBJ1-2, with D possibly being TRBD1 (6 bases). CDR1 is ENHRY, CDR2 SYGVKD, per germline. The CDR3 has 12 residues. Trimming took off 0 bases at V and 9 bases at J, with 8 bases between the two ends. The chain's CDR3 is CAISESDSSYTF. In DNA, the CDR3 is TGTGCCATCAGTGAGTCGGACAGCAGCTACACCTTC.

About this clone itself: A much larger clone lies one base from this, so it may be a read error. The rearrangement uses TRBV6-1 and TRBJ1-2; D not resolved. Germline CDR1 MNHNS, CDR2 SASEGT. The CDR3 sequence is 11 residues long. The ends were cut back, 5 bases at V and 2 bases at J, with 3 bases in the middle. The DNA for the CDR3 is TGTGCCAGCAGTCTAAACTATGGCTACACCTTC. Its protein is CASSLNYGYTF.

This chain uses TRBV19 with TRBJ1-1, with 8 bases matching TRBD1. Germline loops: CDR1 LNHDA, CDR2 SQIVND (reference sequence). The ends lost 5 bases at V and 0 bases at J; junction bases unmatched: 14. The CDR3 totals 18 residues. CDR3 residues: CASSALFTGGPMNTEAFF. The CDR3 nucleotides are TGTGCCAGTAGTGCCCTGTTTACAGGGGGGCCCATGAACACTGAAGCTTTCTTT.

A note on this clone: Other DNA sequences from this sample encode an identical CDR3 as well. V gene TRBV12-5 combines with J gene TRBJ2-1; D is ambiguous. V lost 0 bases, J lost 10 bases, and 4 bases lay in between. CDR1 LGHNT and CDR2 FRNRAP come from the germline V gene. The CDR3 consists of 11 residues. CDR3 coding DNA: TGTGCTAGTGGTTTGGTCCGGGAGCAGTTCTTC. This gives the protein CASGLVREQFF.